The rows below give T cell receptor beta chains drawn from one sample of a study of Ad26.COV2.S vaccination and SARS-CoV-2 variants. Assay used: immunoSEQ multiplex PCR; TCRdb lists only in-frame clones, some missing. Here the sample spans about 320,000 clones, approximately 80% being singletons. This sample comprised peripheral blood, obtained in a trial of Ad26.COV2.S vaccine versus placebo. The origin of the receptors is a person aged 18-60 years who received the Ad26.COV2.S COVID-19 vaccine or a placebo. CDR3s include the opening cysteine and the closing phenylalanine or tryptophan. The order of the fields is V gene, J gene, clone size, D gene, CDR3 DNA, CDR3 protein. D genes are given only for firm matches. Only part of the rows carry a size: once, few, many, or a class if the clone is expanded.

>TRBV7-9|TRBJ1-1|.|.
TGTGCCAGCAGCTTAGGGGGTGACACTGAAGCTTTCTTT
CASSLGGDTEAFF
>TRBV18|TRBJ1-1|.|.
TGTGCCAGCTTCCCCATAGGCTCGATGAACACTGAAGCTTTCTTT
CASFPIGSMNTEAFF
>TRBV28|TRBJ2-5|.|.
TGTGCCAGCAGTTTACCACAGGGAGCGGGGGAGACCCAGTACTTC
CASSLPQGAGETQYF
>TRBV9|TRBJ2-2|.|.
TGTGCCAGCAGCTCTCGCCAGGGACCCAACACCGGGGAGCTGTTTTTT
CASSSRQGPNTGELFF
>TRBV7-3|TRBJ2-1|.|TRBD2
TGTGCCAGCAGCCGAACTAGCGGGGGGAACAATGAGCAGTTCTTC
CASSRTSGGNNEQFF
>TRBV2|TRBJ1-1|.|.
TGTGCCAGCCGGGTCAAAGGGTCGTACACTGAAGCTTTCTTT
CASRVKGSYTEAFF
>TRBV6-5|TRBJ2-5|once|.
TGTGCCACGGGGAAAGAGACCCAGTACTTC
CATGKETQYF
>TRBV19|TRBJ2-2|.|TRBD1
TGTGCCAGTAGTTTGGGACAGGGGCGCGGCACCGGGGAGCTGTTTTTT
CASSLGQGRGTGELFF
>TRBV5-4|TRBJ1-1|.|.
TGTGCCAGCAGCTTGGATCCTGGGGTCGGAAAGACTGAAGCTTTCTTT
CASSLDPGVGKTEAFF
>TRBV6-5|TRBJ2-7|.|.
TGTGCCAGCGGGTCCTACGAGCAGTACTTC
CASGSYEQYF
>TRBV7-9|TRBJ1-5|few|.
TGTGCCAGCAGCTCGGGACAAGTCAATCAGCCCCAGCATTTT
CASSSGQVNQPQHF
>TRBV12-3/TRBV12-4|TRBJ1-2|few|.
TGTGCCAGCTCGACAGTATTTAACTATGGCTACACCTTC
CASSTVFNYGYTF
>TRBV29-1|TRBJ1-1|.|TRBD1
TGCAGCGGCAACAGGGGGAGCGGAACTGAAGCTTTCTTT
CSGNRGSGTEAFF
>TRBV5-1|TRBJ2-7|.|.
TGCGCCAGCAGCCTATTGACAGCCGAGCAGTACTTC
CASSLLTAEQYF
>TRBV6-5|TRBJ2-7|.|.
TGTGCCAGCAGTTCCGACGGTCCAGACTACGAGCAGTACTTC
CASSSDGPDYEQYF
>TRBV9|TRBJ2-5|.|TRBD2
TGTGCCAGCAGCGTATTAGCGGGGGCCCAAGAGACCCAGTACTTC
CASSVLAGAQETQYF
>TRBV5-4|TRBJ2-3|.|TRBD2
TGTGCCAGCAGCGGACAAGTTAGCGGGGCTAGCACAGATACGCAGTATTTT
CASSGQVSGASTDTQYF
>TRBV28|TRBJ2-3|.|.
TGTGCCAGCAGTTTGAGTGGATCGCGCACAGATACGCAGTATTTT
CASSLSGSRTDTQYF
>TRBV5-6|TRBJ1-2|.|TRBD1
TGTGCCAGCAGCCTTGACAGGGAAGATGGCTACACCTTC
CASSLDREDGYTF
>TRBV28|TRBJ2-5|.|TRBD2
TGTGCCAGCAGCTCAGCGGGGGGCCGGGAGACCCAGTACTTC
CASSSAGGRETQYF
>TRBV10-3|TRBJ2-5|.|.
TGTGCCATCAGTGTAGAGGGGGTCCAAGAGACCCAGTACTTC
CAISVEGVQETQYF
>TRBV9|TRBJ2-1|.|TRBD2
TGTGCCAGCAGCGTTAGCGGGGCTTCGGGAAATGAGCAGTTCTTC
CASSVSGASGNEQFF
>TRBV12-5|TRBJ1-5|.|TRBD1
TGTGCTAGTGGTTTGTGGGACAGTTACAATCAGCCCCAGCATTTT
CASGLWDSYNQPQHF
>TRBV6-1|TRBJ2-5|.|.
TGTGCCAGCAGTGAAGTGGGGGGGGCCCAAGAGACCCAGTACTTC
CASSEVGGAQETQYF
>TRBV4-1|TRBJ1-5|.|.
TGCGCCAGCAGCCAAGATGAACGAATCCAGCCCCAGCATTTT
CASSQDERIQPQHF
>TRBV7-2|TRBJ1-2|.|TRBD1
TGTGCCAGCAGCTTAGGGCGGACAGGCCCCTATGGCTACACCTTC
CASSLGRTGPYGYTF
>TRBV6-5|TRBJ2-5|.|.
TGTGCCTGCGGAAGGTTGGAGACCCAGTACTTC
CACGRLETQYF
>TRBV9|TRBJ2-7|.|TRBD1
TGTGCCAGCAGCACCGGACAGGGTGGCTACGAGCAGTACTTC
CASSTGQGGYEQYF
>TRBV19|TRBJ2-5|.|TRBD2
TGTGCCAGTAGCTATGTGGTCGGGGGGGGGCAAGAGACCCAGTACTTC
CASSYVVGGGQETQYF